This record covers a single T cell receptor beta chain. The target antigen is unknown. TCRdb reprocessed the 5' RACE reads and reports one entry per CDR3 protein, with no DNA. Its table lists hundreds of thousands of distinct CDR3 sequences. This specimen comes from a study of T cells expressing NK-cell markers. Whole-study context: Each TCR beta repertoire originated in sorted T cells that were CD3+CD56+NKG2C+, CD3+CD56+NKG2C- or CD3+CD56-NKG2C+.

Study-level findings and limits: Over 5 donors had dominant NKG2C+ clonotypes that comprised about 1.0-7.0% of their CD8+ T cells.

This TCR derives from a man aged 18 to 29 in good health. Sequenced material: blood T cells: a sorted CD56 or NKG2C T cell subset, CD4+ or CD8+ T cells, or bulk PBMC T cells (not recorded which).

The CDR3 sequence: CASSLYRGVDTQYF. The chain combines TRBV28 with TRBJ2-3; TCRdb's D call, TRBD2, is unchecked because there is no DNA. Germline assignment: CDR1 MDHEN and CDR2 SYDVKM. This CDR3 is 14 amino acids long.